Presented here are 27 T cell receptor beta chains from one specimen sequenced in a study of T cell repertoires in cytomegalovirus infection. From the reads, TCRdb called clonotypes with MiXCR, one entry per CDR3 protein. Among 550,000 to 850,000 distinct CDR3 sequences listed, around 31% were seen once. These receptors have no known antigen. Sequences were derived from cultured PBMCs, sampled from culture after CMV antigen stimulation. All receptors derive from a human donor in good health (CMV status not recorded). Some clones in this sample may be carry-over from other donors' samples.

The CDR3 DNA follows: TGTGCCAGCAGCACCCACGGGGTTAGGACCTATAATTCACCCCTCCACTTT. It codes for CASSTHGVRTYNSPLHF. The rearrangement uses TRBV7-8 and TRBJ1-6; D gene ambiguous. Between the trimmed V and J ends, which lost 5 bases and 2 bases, there was a span of 16 bases. The CDR3 has 17 residues. Germline V gene sequence: CDR1 SGHVS, CDR2 FQNEAQ.

The V call is TRBV5-8, the J call TRBJ2-1; 9 nucleotides line up with TRBD2. The CDR3 spans 15 residues. V lost 8 bases to trimming and J lost 4 bases; unmatched junction nucleotides: 10. Germline CDR1 and CDR2: SGHTS and YDEGEE. Written as DNA, the CDR3 is TGTGCCAGTCGGCAACTAGCGGGCCTGTACAATGAGCAGTTCTTC. It translates to CASRQLAGLYNEQFF.

The chain recombines TRBV12-3 or TRBV12-4 with TRBJ2-3; possibly TRBD2 for D (7 bases). The ends were cut back, 5 bases at V and 2 bases at J, with 17 bases in the middle. CDR3 length equals 16 residues. CDR3 sequence (DNA): TGTGCCAGCAGTCCCCTAGGGGGAGGGCCCACAGATACGCAGTATTTT. Protein sequence: CASSPLGGGPTDTQYF.

CDR3 in DNA: TGCAGTGCTAGACCTCCACCTTCCGGGATCCACGAGCAGTACTTC. This gives the protein CSARPPPSGIHEQYF. The chain has TRBV20-1 and TRBJ2-7, with TRBD2 as a possible D gene (5 bases). V was cut by 2 bases and J by 5 bases, with 19 bases left in between. The germline V gene has CDR1 DFQATT and CDR2 SNEGSKA (reference sequence). This CDR3 contains 15 residues.

The rearrangement uses TRBV24-1 and TRBJ2-3, with TRBD2 matching 11 bases. The CDR3 covers 18 residues. From germline, CDR1 is KGHDR and CDR2 SFDVKD. J gave up 5 bases and V 2 bases, and 11 bases lay outside the gene matches. The CDR3 coding sequence is TGTGCCACCAGTGATTCGATATGGACTAGCGGGTATGGAGATACGCAGTATTTT. Translation gives CATSDSIWTSGYGDTQYF.

This clonotype was seen a few times. The V gene is TRBV12-3 or TRBV12-4, the J gene TRBJ1-2; no reliable D call. This CDR3 contains 11 residues. Trimming removed 2 bases at V and 9 bases at J, with 7 bases between. The CDR3 nucleotides read TGTGCCAGCAGTTTATACGGACGCTACACCTTC. Translated, it gives CASSLYGRYTF.

The chain has TRBV12-3 or TRBV12-4 and TRBJ2-1; D possibly matches TRBD1 or TRBD2 (6 bases each). The germline V and J ends were trimmed by 7 bases and 7 bases, with 20 bases remaining between them. This CDR3 spans 15 amino acids. CDR3 in DNA: TGTGCCAGCATTTGGGGGGACACGAAGACTAATGAGCAGTTCTTC. Translated: CASIWGDTKTNEQFF.

The rearrangement joins TRBV28 to TRBJ2-3, with 8 bases aligning to TRBD2. The CDR3 length is 13 residues. V trimming: 7 bases; J trimming: 0 bases; junction bases outside the gene matches: 0. The V gene's germline CDR1 is MDHEN and CDR2 SYDVKM. This CDR3 is CASTSGSTDTQYF. For the CDR3, the DNA is TGTGCCAGCACTAGCGGGAGCACAGATACGCAGTATTTT. Full variable domain (missing parts from reference TRBV28 and TRBJ2-3): DVKVTQSSRYLVKRTGEKVFLECVQDMDHENMFWYRQDPGLGLRLIYFSYDVKMKEKGDIPEGYSVSREKKERFSLILESASTNQTSMYLCASTSGSTDTQYFGPGTRLTVL.

The chain combines TRBV20-1 with TRBJ2-3; 12 bases map to TRBD2. The germline gives CDR1 DFQATT, CDR2 SNEGSKA (reference sequence). This CDR3 is 17 amino acids long. Losses at the gene ends were 2 bases for V and 2 bases for J; bases not matched to a gene: 8. CDR3 sequence reads: CSARTSGGPLITDTQYF. The CDR3 DNA reads TGCAGTGCTAGAACTAGCGGGGGGCCCCTGATCACAGATACGCAGTATTTT.

This clonotype was found a few times. The V and J genes are TRBV7-6 and TRBJ2-7; no firm D call. Trimming removed 6 bases at V and 7 bases at J, with 19 bases between. The germline CDR1 and CDR2 sequences are SGHVS and FNYEAQ. This CDR3 has 14 amino acids. CDR3 sequence (DNA): TGTGCCAGCAGACAAGAAGGAACTACGGTGGAGCAGTACTTC. Protein sequence: CASRQEGTTVEQYF.

This clonotype was picked up a small number of times. The chain recombines TRBV10-3 with TRBJ2-3; 12 bases map to TRBD2. The germline gives CDR1 ENHRY, CDR2 SYGVKD. Unmatched junction bases numbered 8, after V lost 5 bases and J lost 2 bases. This CDR3 contains 17 residues. CDR3 in amino acids: CAISTASGGAATDTQYF. In DNA form, the CDR3 reads TGTGCCATCAGTACCGCTAGCGGGGGGGCCGCCACAGATACGCAGTATTTT.

This sequence joins TRBV12-5 and TRBJ1-4, with D hard to call. This CDR3 spans 13 amino acids. CDR1 and CDR2 from the germline V gene are LGHNT and FRNRAP. V lost 3 bases and J 5 bases, leaving 7 bases between the germline ends. DNA of the CDR3: TGTGCTAGTGGTTTAAGGATGAATGAAAAACTGTTTTTT. This sequence encodes CASGLRMNEKLFF.

This clonotype has just a few counts. The genes are TRBV7-8 and TRBJ2-2; 11 bases agree with TRBD2. Germline CDR1 SGHVS, CDR2 FQNEAQ. The CDR3 totals 16 residues. V lost 4 bases, J lost 1 base, and 2 bases stayed unmatched. CDR3: CASSSLAGGNTGELFF. In DNA form, the CDR3 reads TGTGCCAGCAGCTCGCTAGCGGGGGGGAACACCGGGGAGCTGTTTTTT.

This clonotype was seen only a few times. The chain employs TRBV5-5 and TRBJ2-3; TRBD1 agrees at 9 bases. The CDR3 is made up of 15 amino acids. The ends lost 4 bases at V and 2 bases at J; junction bases unmatched: 5. Per the germline V gene, CDR1 is SGHKS and CDR2 is YYEKEE (reference sequence). The chain's CDR3 is CASSGQGSITDTQYF. In nucleotides, the CDR3 is TGTGCCAGCAGCGGACAGGGGTCTATCACAGATACGCAGTATTTT.

This clonotype was seen more than once but under ten times. The V and J genes are TRBV6-1 and TRBJ2-1; 7 positions match TRBD1. V lost 2 bases, J lost 4 bases, and 8 bases stayed unmatched. Germline loops: CDR1 MNHNS, CDR2 SASEGT. The CDR3 loop spans 16 amino acids. The CDR3 DNA follows: TGTGCCAGCAGTGAACCCCGCCGGGACAGATACAATGAGCAGTTCTTC. Its translation: CASSEPRRDRYNEQFF.

This clonotype appeared a few times. The CDR3 coding sequence is TGTGCCAGCAGCCCCCTTATTCAGGTCGGACAGTACTTC. This encodes CASSPLIQVGQYF. The rearrangement joins TRBV7-2 to TRBJ2-7, with unresolved D. With 5 bases removed from V and 10 bases from J, the gap between germline ends came to 18 bases. This CDR3 comprises 13 residues. CDR1 SGHTA and CDR2 FQGNSA come from the germline V gene.

The rearrangement joins TRBV7-9 to TRBJ1-4; weak D call: TRBD1 (5 bases). Trimming took 5 bases from V and 0 from J, leaving 13 bases between them. Germline CDR1 is SEHNR and CDR2 is FQNEAQ (reference sequence). The CDR3 is 16 residues long. The CDR3 is CASSPQQVSTNEKLFF. The CDR3 region has the DNA TGTGCCAGCAGCCCTCAACAGGTTTCAACTAATGAAAAACTGTTTTTT.

This clonotype was detected ten times or more. The chain combines TRBV7-2 with TRBJ1-2; 8 bases map to TRBD1. V gave up 1 base and J gave up 9 bases; unmatched junction bases: 7. CDR1 and CDR2 (germline): SGHTA, FQGNSA. The CDR3 length is 14 residues. Here the CDR3 DNA reads TGTGCCAGCAGCTTAGAAGCCAGGGGGCTGAGCTACACCTTC. Translation: CASSLEARGLSYTF.

This clonotype appeared a few times. The CDR3: CASSSDSYTGELFF. CDR3 DNA sequence: TGTGCCAGCAGCTCGGACAGCTACACCGGGGAGCTGTTTTTT. This sequence joins TRBV5-4 and TRBJ2-2, with D perhaps matching TRBD1 (6 bases). CDR3 size: 14 residues. Germline CDR1 is SGHNT and CDR2 is YYREEE (reference sequence). Trimming removed 3 bases from V and 3 bases from J, with 9 bases in between.

This clonotype was seen a few times. The CDR3 DNA follows: TGTGCCAGCAGCCTCCTGGGTGAATGGGGCCGAGAGACCCAGTACTTC. Amino acids: CASSLLGEWGRETQYF. This rearrangement joins TRBV7-9 to TRBJ2-5; maybe TRBD1 (5 bases). The CDR3 extends over 16 amino acids. Germline V gene sequence: CDR1 SEHNR, CDR2 FQNEAQ (reference sequence). Between the trimmed V and J ends, which lost 5 bases and 4 bases, there was a span of 20 bases. The complete variable domain, with remaining parts taken from reference TRBV7-9 and TRBJ2-5, reads DTGVSQNPRHKITKRGQNVTFRCDPISEHNRLYWYRQTLGQGPEFLTYFQNEAQLEKSRLLSDRFSAERPKGSFSTLEIQRTEQGDSAMYLCASSLLGEWGRETQYFGPGTRLLVL.

The CDR3 bases are TGTGCCAGTAGTATCGGGGCTAGCGGGAATGTCTACGAGCAGTACTTC. Protein: CASSIGASGNVYEQYF. The chain combines TRBV19 with TRBJ2-7; 9 bases fit TRBD2. CDR1 and CDR2 (germline): LNHDA, SQIVND (reference sequence). Trimming took 3 bases from V and 3 from J; bases not matched to a gene: 9. This CDR3 comprises 16 residues.

The chain joins TRBV6-2 or TRBV6-3 to TRBJ1-2; D not resolved. CDR3 length: 12 residues. Germline V gene sequence: CDR1 MNHEY, CDR2 SVGEGT. V lost 3 bases and J lost 8, with 10 bases in between. CDR3: CASSYSRHGYTF. CDR3 bases: TGTGCCAGCAGTTATTCCCGTCACGGCTACACCTTC.

This chain links TRBV3-1 with TRBJ1-1, with a tentative D call TRBD1 (5 bases). The CDR3 runs 15 residues. Trimming left V 5 bases short and J 1 base short, with 14 bases between. CDR1 is LGHDT and CDR2 is YNNKEL in the germline V gene (reference sequence). CDR3 DNA: TGTGCCAGCAGCATCTATGGGACGGAGAACACTGAAGCTTTCTTT. Translated, it gives CASSIYGTENTEAFF. The full variable domain, rest sourced from reference TRBV3-1 and TRBJ1-1, is DTAVSQTPKYLVTQMGNDKSIKCEQNLGHDTMYWYKQDSKKFLKIMFSYNNKELIINETVPNRFSPKSPDKAHLNLHINSLELGDSAVYFCASSIYGTENTEAFFGQGTRLTVV.

The chain recombines TRBV4-2 with TRBJ2-5, with a tentative D call TRBD2 (6 bases). V shed 7 bases and J shed 3 bases, with 15 bases lying between them. Looked up from germline, CDR1 is LGHNA and CDR2 is YNFKEQ. The CDR3 contains 14 residues. The CDR3 sequence is CASTSPGGKETQYF. The CDR3 nucleotides read TGTGCCAGCACCTCCCCGGGCGGGAAAGAGACCCAGTACTTC.

The rearrangement links TRBV11-2 to TRBJ2-1; tentative D call: TRBD2 (6 bases). Germline values: CDR1 SGHAT, CDR2 FQNNGV. V dropped 5 bases and J dropped 0 bases, with 23 bases sitting between them. The CDR3 is 19 residues long. CDR3 protein: CASSRGLAGSARSYNEQFF. In nucleotides, the CDR3 is TGTGCCAGCAGCCGGGGCCTAGCCGGGAGCGCCCGCTCCTACAATGAGCAGTTCTTC. Full variable domain (missing parts from reference TRBV11-2 and TRBJ2-1): EAGVAQSPRYKIIEKRQSVAFWCNPISGHATLYWYQQILGQGPKLLIQFQNNGVVDDSQLPKDRFSAERLKGVDSTLKIQPAKLEDSAVYLCASSRGLAGSARSYNEQFFGPGTRLTVL.

This clonotype was picked up one time. With a much larger clone just one base away, this may be a read error. This chain uses TRBV7-2 with TRBJ1-5; tentative D call: TRBD1 (5 bases). The CDR3 runs to 14 residues. Germline V lookup: CDR1 SGHTA, CDR2 FQGNSA. The DNA of the CDR3 is TGTGCCAGCAGATACAGGTCCGGCAATCAGACCCAGCATTTT. Amino acids: CASRYRSGNQTQHF.

This clonotype was seen a few times. The CDR3 loop reads CASTPGVRANTGELFF. CDR3 DNA: TGTGCCAGCACCCCAGGGGTTAGAGCGAACACCGGGGAGCTGTTTTTT. The rearrangement uses TRBV6-1 and TRBJ2-2; perhaps TRBD1 as D (6 bases). V dropped 7 bases and J dropped 0 bases, with 15 bases sitting between them. Germline V gene sequence: CDR1 MNHNS, CDR2 SASEGT. The CDR3 is made up of 16 amino acids.